This is a list of T cell receptor beta chains from one sample in a study of tumor T cells in aggressive B-cell lymphoma. The data were produced by immunoSEQ multiplex PCR, yet TCRdb's version contains in-frame clones alone and is incomplete. The sample shows roughly 500 clones, 90% to 95% of them seen only once. The sample taken for sequencing was tumor tissue. All receptors come from an adult with diffuse large B cell lymphoma. The CDR3 runs from the conserved cysteine through the conserved F or W. A D gene is named only where the DNA matches it firmly. A clone size is listed for some rows: how often the clone was seen (once, few, many), or a class if it is expanded.

D gene | J gene | clone size | V gene | CDR3 DNA | CDR3 protein
TRBD1 | TRBJ2-3 | once | TRBV5-1 | TGCGCCAGCAGCTTGGCCCTGGGACAGGTAACAGATACGCAGTATTTT | CASSLALGQVTDTQYF
TRBD1 | TRBJ2-7 | - | TRBV5-6 | TGTGCCAGCAGCTTCGGGACAGGGGGGAACGAGCAGTACTTC | CASSFGTGGNEQYF
- | TRBJ1-2 | - | TRBV20-1 | TGCAGTGGGACAAGGAACTATGGCTACACCTTC | CSGTRNYGYTF
TRBD2 | TRBJ2-5 | - | TRBV7-2 | TGTGCTAGCAGCTTAGGAACTAGCGGGATTCTGGAGCAGTACTTC | CASSLGTSGILEQYF
- | TRBJ2-3 | - | TRBV11-2 | TGTGCCAGCAGTCAATTAGGTCCAGGGGTGATAAGCACAGATACGCAGTATTTT | CASSQLGPGVISTDTQYF
- | TRBJ2-6 | once | TRBV18 | TGTGCCAGCTCCAAGTCAGGGTCCGGGGCCAACGTCCTGACTTTC | CASSKSGSGANVLTF
- | TRBJ1-1 | - | TRBV5-1 | TGCGCCAGCAGCTTGGTTGGGCTTTTAGCTTTCTTT | CASSLVGLLAFF
- | TRBJ1-3 | - | TRBV2 | TGTGCCAGCAGTGATTGGGGGGGGCGACCTGGAAACACCATATATTTT | CASSDWGGRPGNTIYF
- | TRBJ2-7 | - | TRBV7-9 | TGTGCCAGCAGCTTTCGGGACACCTCGCCCGACTACGAGCAGTACTTC | CASSFRDTSPDYEQYF
- | TRBJ1-2 | few | TRBV7-9 | TGTGCCAGCAGCTTAGAGGGACTGGCCAACTTCTTCTACACCTTC | CASSLEGLANFFYTF
TRBD2 | TRBJ2-5 | once | TRBV5-4 | TGTGCCAGCAGCTCACGACTAGCGGGGGGGGAAGAGACCCAGTACTTC | CASSSRLAGGEETQYF
- | TRBJ2-7 | once | TRBV5-6 | TGTGCCAGCAGGCCCGGCGGGGTGACCTACGAGCAGTACTTC | CASRPGGVTYEQYF
TRBD2 | TRBJ2-3 | - | TRBV5-4 | TGTGCCAGCAGCTTGAGGCTAGCGGGAGTTGCAGATACGCAGTATTTT | CASSLRLAGVADTQYF
- | TRBJ1-2 | - | TRBV29-1 | TGCAGCGTCCGGGTTGCAAGAGGCTACACCTTC | CSVRVARGYTF
- | TRBJ2-2 | - | TRBV5-6 | TGTGCCAGCAGCTTGGTTATGGCAGGTGGCGACACCGGGGAGCTGTTTTTT | CASSLVMAGGDTGELFF
TRBD2 | TRBJ2-7 | - | TRBV6-1 | TGTGCCAGCAGTGACCTCGGGGGGGGCGAGCAGTACTTC | CASSDLGGGEQYF
TRBD1 | TRBJ2-5 | - | TRBV7-9 | TGTGCCAGCAGCATACCCAGGGGGTCGACCCAGTACTTC | CASSIPRGSTQYF
TRBD1 | TRBJ1-5 | - | TRBV18 | TGTGCCAGCTCACCACCGAGGACAGGGACGATGGGGCGCAATCAGCCCCAGCATTTT | CASSPPRTGTMGRNQPQHF
TRBD1 | TRBJ2-5 | - | TRBV5-1 | TGCGCCAGCAGCCCGGACAGGGTACGTGGGCAGTACTTC | CASSPDRVRGQYF
TRBD2 | TRBJ2-7 | - | TRBV28 | TGTGCCAGCACCCTAAGCGGGGGGGCCTACGAGCAGTACTTC | CASTLSGGAYEQYF